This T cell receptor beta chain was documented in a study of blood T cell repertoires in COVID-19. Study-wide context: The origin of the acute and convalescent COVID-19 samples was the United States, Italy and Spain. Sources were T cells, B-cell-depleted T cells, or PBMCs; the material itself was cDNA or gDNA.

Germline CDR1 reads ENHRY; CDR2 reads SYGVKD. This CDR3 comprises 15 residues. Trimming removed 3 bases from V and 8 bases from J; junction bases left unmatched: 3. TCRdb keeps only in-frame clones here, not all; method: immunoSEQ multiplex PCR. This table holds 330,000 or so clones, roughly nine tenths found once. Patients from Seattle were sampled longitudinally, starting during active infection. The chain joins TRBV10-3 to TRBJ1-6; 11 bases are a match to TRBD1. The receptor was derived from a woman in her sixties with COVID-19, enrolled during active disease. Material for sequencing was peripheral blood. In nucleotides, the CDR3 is TGTGCCATCAGTGAAGGGACAGGGGGTTATTCACCCCTCCACTTT. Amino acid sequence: CAISEGTGGYSPLHF.